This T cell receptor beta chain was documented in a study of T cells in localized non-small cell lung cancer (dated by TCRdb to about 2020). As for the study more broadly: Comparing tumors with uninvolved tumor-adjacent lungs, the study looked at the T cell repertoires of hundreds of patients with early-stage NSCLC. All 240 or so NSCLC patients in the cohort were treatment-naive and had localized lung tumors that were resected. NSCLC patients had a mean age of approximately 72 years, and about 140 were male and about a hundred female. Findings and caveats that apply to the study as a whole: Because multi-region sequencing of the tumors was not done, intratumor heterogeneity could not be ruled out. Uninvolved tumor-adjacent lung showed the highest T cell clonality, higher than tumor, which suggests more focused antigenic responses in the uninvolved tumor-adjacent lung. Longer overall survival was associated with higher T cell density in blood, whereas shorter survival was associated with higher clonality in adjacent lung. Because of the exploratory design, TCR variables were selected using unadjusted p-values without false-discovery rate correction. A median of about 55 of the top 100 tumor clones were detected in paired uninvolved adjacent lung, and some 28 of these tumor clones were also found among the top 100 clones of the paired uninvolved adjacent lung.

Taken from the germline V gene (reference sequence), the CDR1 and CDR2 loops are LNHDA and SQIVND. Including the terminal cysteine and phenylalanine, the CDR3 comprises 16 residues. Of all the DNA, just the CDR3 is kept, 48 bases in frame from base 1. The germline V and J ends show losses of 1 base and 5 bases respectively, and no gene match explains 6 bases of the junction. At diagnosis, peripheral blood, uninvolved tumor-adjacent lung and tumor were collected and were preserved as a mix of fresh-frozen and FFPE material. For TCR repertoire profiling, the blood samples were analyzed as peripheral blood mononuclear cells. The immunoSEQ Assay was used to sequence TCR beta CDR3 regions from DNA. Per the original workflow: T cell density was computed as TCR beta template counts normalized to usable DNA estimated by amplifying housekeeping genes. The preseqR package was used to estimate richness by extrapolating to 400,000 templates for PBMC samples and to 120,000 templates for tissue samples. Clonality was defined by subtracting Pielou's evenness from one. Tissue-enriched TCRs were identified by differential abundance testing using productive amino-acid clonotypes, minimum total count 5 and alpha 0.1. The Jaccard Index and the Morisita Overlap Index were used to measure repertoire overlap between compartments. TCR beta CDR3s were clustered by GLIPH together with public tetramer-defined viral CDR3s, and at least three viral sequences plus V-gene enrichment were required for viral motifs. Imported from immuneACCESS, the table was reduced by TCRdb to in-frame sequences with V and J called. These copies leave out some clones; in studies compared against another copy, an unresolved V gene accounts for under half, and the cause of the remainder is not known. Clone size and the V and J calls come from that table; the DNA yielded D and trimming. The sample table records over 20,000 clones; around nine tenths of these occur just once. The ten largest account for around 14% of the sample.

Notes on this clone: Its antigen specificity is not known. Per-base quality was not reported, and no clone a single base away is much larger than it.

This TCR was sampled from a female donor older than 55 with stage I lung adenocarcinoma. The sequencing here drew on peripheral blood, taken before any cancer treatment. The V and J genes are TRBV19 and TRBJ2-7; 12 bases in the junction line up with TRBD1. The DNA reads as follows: TGTGCCAGTAGTATAGCCCCGGGACAGGGGGCCAACGAGCAGTACTTC. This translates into CASSIAPGQGANEQYF.